The 27 T cell receptor beta chains presented below share a single source sample, sequenced in a study of T cell responses to AZD1222 COVID-19 vaccine. Assay used: immunoSEQ multiplex PCR; TCRdb lists only in-frame clones, some missing. This sample has tens of thousands of clones, with 60% to 85% found just once. The sequenced sample was peripheral blood, obtained on day 0 of AZD1222 vaccination. Receptors originate from an adult in good health.

This clone was recorded a few times. The gene calls are TRBV24-1 and TRBJ2-3; D assignment may be TRBD1 or TRBD2 (5 bases each). Germline V gives CDR1 KGHDR, CDR2 SFDVKD. Trimming removed 5 bases from V and 1 base from J, with 12 bases in between. This CDR3 region has 15 residues. In DNA form, the CDR3 reads TGTGCCACCAGTGCTGAGGGGTCCGGCACAGATACGCAGTATTTT. It codes for CATSAEGSGTDTQYF.

V is TRBV6-2 or TRBV6-3 and J is TRBJ1-1; 9 positions match TRBD1. This CDR3 has 16 residues. The germline V gene has CDR1 MNHEY and CDR2 SVGEGT. Trimming at V came to 4 bases and at J to 1 base, leaving 7 bases not matched to a gene. The CDR3 DNA follows: TGTGCCAGCAGTTGGGGTGTGGGACAGGGGAACACTGAAGCTTTCTTT. The encoded protein is CASSWGVGQGNTEAFF.

The genes are TRBV12-3 or TRBV12-4 and TRBJ1-1, with D hard to call. The CDR3 is made up of 12 amino acids. Trimming shortened V by 5 bases and J by 3 bases, and 7 bases separated the two germline ends. The CDR3 loop is CASSRDHTEAFF. The CDR3 nucleotides read TGTGCCAGCAGTAGGGATCACACTGAAGCTTTCTTT.

This sequence joins TRBV27 and TRBJ2-3; D ambiguous. Deletions cut 5 bases from V and 4 bases from J, with 10 bases between. The CDR3 is made up of 13 amino acids. Germline assignment: CDR1 MNHEY and CDR2 SMNVEV (reference sequence). In DNA, the CDR3 is TGTGCCAGCAGTAAACAAGTTCCAGATACGCAGTATTTT. Amino acids: CASSKQVPDTQYF.

The chain joins TRBV2 to TRBJ1-4; tentative D call: TRBD1 (6 bases). Germline lookup yields CDR1 SNHLY and CDR2 FYNNEI. The CDR3 consists of 14 residues. V gave up 6 bases and J gave up 5 bases, with 13 bases separating them. The CDR3 DNA is TGTGCCAGCAGCCAACAGGGTGGGAATGAAAAACTGTTTTTT. It encodes CASSQQGGNEKLFF.

CDR3 loop: CAISERGGADTGELFF. DNA for the CDR3: TGTGCCATCAGTGAGCGGGGGGGCGCGGACACCGGGGAGCTGTTTTTT. This chain joins TRBV10-3 and TRBJ2-2; 8 positions match TRBD2. Looked up from germline, CDR1 is ENHRY and CDR2 is SYGVKD. The CDR3 runs 16 residues. V dropped 2 bases and J dropped 3; count of bases not matched to a gene: 5.

The genes are TRBV4-3 and TRBJ1-2, with D possibly TRBD1 on 6 matching bases. This CDR3 region has 17 residues. Germline loops: CDR1 LGHNA, CDR2 YSLEER. V lost 4 bases to trimming and J lost 4 bases, with 22 bases between them. CDR3: CASSRYAAGQEPYGYTF. The CDR3 DNA follows: TGCGCCAGCAGCCGCTACGCCGCGGGACAAGAACCCTATGGCTACACCTTC.

This clone was observed once. This rearrangement joins TRBV4-1 to TRBJ2-2, with D uncertain. Germline assignment: CDR1 MGHRA and CDR2 YSYEKL. The CDR3 has 14 amino acids. Trimming shortened V by 0 bases and J by 7 bases, and 9 bases separated the two germline ends. The CDR3 sequence: CASSQERANGELFF. The CDR3 region has the DNA TGCGCCAGCAGCCAAGAAAGGGCTAACGGGGAGCTGTTTTTT.

This chain connects TRBV29-1 to TRBJ1-1; D is perhaps TRBD1 (5 bases). Germline lookup yields CDR1 SQVTM and CDR2 ANQGSEA. Trimming left V 7 bases short and J 5 bases short, with 20 bases between. The CDR3 length is 14 residues. The CDR3 DNA follows: TGCAGCGCCAACCGGGGCAGGCGGGGGACTGAAGCTTTCTTT. This sequence encodes CSANRGRRGTEAFF.

V is TRBV5-6 and J is TRBJ1-2, with D perhaps TRBD1 (5 bases). This CDR3 has 16 amino acids. Germline values: CDR1 SGHDT, CDR2 YYEEEE. V shed 2 bases and J shed 0 bases, with 14 bases lying between them. CDR3 DNA: TGTGCCAGCAGCTTTTACTTACAGGAGACTAACTATGGCTACACCTTC. Translation gives CASSFYLQETNYGYTF.

V and J are TRBV27 and TRBJ1-5; D gene ambiguous. Trimming pared 6 bases from V and 4 bases from J, leaving 10 bases between. The CDR3 contains 13 residues. Germline lookup yields CDR1 MNHEY and CDR2 SMNVEV (reference sequence). CDR3 in amino acids: CASSWTGNQPQHF. CDR3 nucleotides: TGTGCCAGCAGCTGGACCGGGAATCAGCCCCAGCATTTT.

V gene TRBV18 combines with J gene TRBJ2-1, with TRBD1 matching over 7 bases. The germline gives CDR1 KGHSH, CDR2 LQKENI. This CDR3 region has 15 residues. Trimming at V came to 6 bases and at J to 7 bases, leaving 12 bases not matched to a gene. CDR3: CASSRETGLANEQFF. CDR3 sequence (DNA): TGTGCCAGCTCCCGAGAGACAGGGTTGGCAAATGAGCAGTTCTTC. The full variable domain, its missing parts supplied by reference TRBV18 and TRBJ2-1, is NAGVMQNPRHLVRRRGQEARLRCSPMKGHSHVYWYRQLPEEGLKFMVYLQKENIIDESGMPKERFSAEFPKEGPSILRIQQVVRGDSAAYFCASSRETGLANEQFFGPGTRLTVL.

The chain joins TRBV7-9 to TRBJ1-3, with a possible D match to TRBD1 (5 bases). Germline CDR1 is SEHNR and CDR2 is FQNEAQ (reference sequence). This CDR3 spans 15 amino acids. With 2 bases removed from V and 4 bases from J, the gap between germline ends came to 12 bases. The CDR3 loop is CASSLLPWGGNTIYF. The CDR3 region has the DNA TGTGCCAGCAGCTTACTGCCATGGGGCGGAAACACCATATATTTT.

The V gene is TRBV7-6, the J gene TRBJ1-2; 10 bases are shared with TRBD1. This CDR3 is built from 15 residues. Germline CDR1 SGHVS, CDR2 FNYEAQ. J gave up 4 bases and V 5 bases, and 7 bases lay outside the gene matches. CDR3 protein: CASSPSGTGVYGYTF. CDR3 DNA sequence: TGTGCCAGCAGCCCATCCGGGACAGGGGTCTATGGCTACACCTTC.

The gene calls are TRBV7-2 and TRBJ2-7, with a tentative D call TRBD1 (6 bases). The length of the CDR3 is 13 residues. Trimming shortened V by 0 bases and J by 6 bases, and 9 bases separated the two germline ends. Germline V gene sequence: CDR1 SGHTA, CDR2 FQGNSA. CDR3 in DNA: TGTGCCAGCAGCTTAGCCGGGACACCCGAGCAGTACTTC. This codes for CASSLAGTPEQYF.

The chain has TRBV4-1 and TRBJ1-1, with no clear D. Germline CDR1 MGHRA, CDR2 YSYEKL. The CDR3 is 13 amino acids. V lost 0 bases, J lost 3 bases, and 5 bases lay in between. Here the CDR3 reads CASSQERDTEAFF. Here the CDR3 DNA reads TGCGCCAGCAGCCAAGAGAGGGACACTGAAGCTTTCTTT.

The rearrangement uses TRBV3-1 (or the pseudogene TRBV3-2) and TRBJ2-1; 10 positions match TRBD2. V was pared by 4 bases and J by 5 bases, with 5 bases of the junction left unmatched. Germline lookup yields CDR1 LGHDT and CDR2 YNNKEL (reference sequence). The CDR3 consists of 15 residues. DNA for the CDR3: TGTGCCAGCAGCCCCAGGACTAGCGGTAACAATGAGCAGTTCTTC. Amino acid sequence: CASSPRTSGNNEQFF.

The rearrangement uses TRBV5-4 and TRBJ2-3; 9 positions agree with TRBD2. Looked up from germline, CDR1 is SGHNT and CDR2 is YYREEE (reference sequence). J lost 6 bases, V lost 0 bases, and 8 bases had no gene match. The CDR3 sequence is 16 residues long. The CDR3 DNA is TGTGCCAGCAGCTTGGTGTTAGCGGGGGAGGTGGATACGCAGTATTTT. As protein: CASSLVLAGEVDTQYF.

The chain combines TRBV19 with TRBJ1-2, with D tentatively TRBD1 (5 bases). The CDR3 length is 17 residues. Between the trimmed V and J ends, which lost 8 bases and 3 bases, there was a span of 25 bases. Looked up from germline, CDR1 is LNHDA and CDR2 is SQIVND (reference sequence). CDR3: CASGGQEEHQGYYGYTF. The DNA for the CDR3 is TGTGCCAGTGGAGGCCAAGAAGAACATCAGGGTTACTATGGCTACACCTTC.

The chain employs TRBV12-3 or TRBV12-4 and TRBJ2-3; the D is unclear. The CDR3 runs 13 residues. Trimming removed 6 bases at V and 3 bases at J, with 10 bases between. This CDR3 is CASRIDTTDTQYF. The CDR3 nucleotides read TGTGCCAGCAGGATAGACACTACAGATACGCAGTATTTT.

This clone was seen only once. The J gene is TRBJ2-7, the V gene TRBV6-6; 8 bases map to TRBD2. V was pared by 5 bases and J by 5 bases, with 17 bases of the junction left unmatched. Germline values: CDR1 MNHNY, CDR2 SVGAGI (reference sequence). The CDR3 loop spans 17 amino acids. CDR3 amino acids: CASSQIRGGLRRDEQYF. Written as DNA, the CDR3 is TGTGCCAGCAGTCAGATACGGGGGGGCCTGCGCAGGGACGAGCAGTACTTC.

The rearrangement uses TRBV9 and TRBJ1-3, with a tentative D call TRBD1 (5 bases). The CDR3 runs to 13 residues. The V end lost 3 bases, the J end lost 8 bases, and 12 bases lay between the germline ends. The germline V gene encodes CDR1 SGDLS and CDR2 YYNGEE. DNA of the CDR3: TGTGCCAGCAGCGGAGACAACAGGCACACCATATATTTT. This gives the protein CASSGDNRHTIYF.

The rearrangement joins TRBV4-3 to TRBJ2-7, with 10 positions matching TRBD1. This CDR3 has 15 residues. Germline values: CDR1 LGHNA, CDR2 YSLEER. The trim removed 1 base at V and 9 bases at J, leaving 9 bases unmatched. Here the CDR3 reads CASSQGGGTGEWQYF. The CDR3 DNA reads TGCGCCAGCAGCCAAGGCGGGGGGACAGGGGAATGGCAGTACTTC.

This chain links TRBV15 with TRBJ2-7; D is unclear. CDR3 length: 14 amino acids. Germline V gene sequence: CDR1 LNHNV, CDR2 YYDKDF (reference sequence). Trimming pared 0 bases from V and 3 bases from J, leaving 9 bases between. Here the CDR3 reads CATSRDRSGYEQYF. The CDR3 coding sequence is TGTGCCACCAGCAGAGATAGGTCTGGCTACGAGCAGTACTTC.

This chain connects TRBV5-1 to TRBJ2-5, with TRBD1 matching 9 bases. Germline CDR1 SGHRS, CDR2 YFSETQ. V lost 7 bases, J lost 1 base, and 14 bases stayed unmatched. The CDR3 totals 17 residues. CDR3 nucleotides: TGCGCCAGCTGGGGGACAGGGTCGGCTGGGAGCCAAGAGACCCAGTACTTC. Amino acids: CASWGTGSAGSQETQYF.

This clone appeared once. The chain joins TRBV4-3 to TRBJ1-2; D not certain. Germline V gene data show CDR1 as LGHNA and CDR2 as YSLEER. The V end was cut by 0 bases, the J end by 4 bases, with 6 bases between. The CDR3 extends over 13 amino acids. CDR3 DNA: TGCGCCAGCAGCCAAGATGGGTCCTATGGCTACACCTTC. Its protein product is CASSQDGSYGYTF.

The CDR3 loop is CASSLSAGAANTGELFF. DNA of the CDR3: TGTGCCAGCAGCTTATCCGCAGGGGCTGCGAACACCGGGGAGCTGTTTTTT. V usage is TRBV7-8 and J usage is TRBJ2-2, with D possibly TRBD1 on 6 matching bases. This CDR3 region has 17 residues. V was trimmed by 2 bases and J by 0 bases, leaving 13 bases between them. Per the germline V gene, CDR1 is SGHVS and CDR2 is FQNEAQ.